This T cell receptor beta chain comes out of a study of Ad26.COV2.S vaccination and SARS-CoV-2 variants. Broader study findings: It was found that vaccine and placebo recipients had similar non-spike TCR breadth.

Turning to this clone: What it binds is unknown.

The treatment: approximately 18 received Ad26.COV2.S at low or high dose, single or two shots; roughly five received placebo; per-sample allocation not given. Each sample was drawn 63 days after the first injection (of vaccine or placebo). Clones were read by immunoSEQ multiplex PCR, and TCRdb kept only the in-frame ones, dropping some. The sample records 510,000 or so clones, roughly nine tenths being singletons. Germline trimming cut 5 bases from V and 5 bases from J; bases unmatched to any gene: 10. The germline gives CDR1 SGHAT, CDR2 FQDESV (reference sequence). The CDR3 is 16 residues long. The sequences come from peripheral blood, collected in a trial of Ad26.COV2.S vaccine versus placebo. The clonotype comes from a person between 18 and 65 years old who received the Ad26.COV2.S COVID-19 vaccine or a placebo. The V and J genes are TRBV11-1 and TRBJ1-1; 11 bases match TRBD1. The CDR3 nucleotides read TGTGCCAGCAGCCTGCACGCCGGGACAGGGGGGACTGAAGCTTTCTTT. Amino acids: CASSLHAGTGGTEAFF.